The clone carrying this TCR beta chain appeared a few times. Its antigen is as yet unknown. The record originates from a study of T-cell memory formation after mild COVID-19. About the study: Among the donors, TCR clusters were largely specific to each donor.

The CDR3 loop spans 15 amino acids. Germline loops: CDR1 MNHEY, CDR2 SVGEGT. V dropped 10 bases and J dropped 5 bases, with 23 bases sitting between them. Findings and caveats of the study: Still unconfirmed is whether the second-wave clones peaking on day 37 recognized SARS-CoV-2.

5'RACE with constant-segment primers yielded barcoded, UMI-tagged TCR alpha and TCR beta cDNA libraries. TCRdb re-derived calls from the 5' RACE reads in MiXCR, one entry per CDR3 protein. The sample holds approximately 430,000 distinct CDR3 sequences, about 22% seen once. The V gene is TRBV6-2 or TRBV6-3, the J gene TRBJ1-1, with a weak D call TRBD1 (5 bases). Sequencing was carried out using PBMCs or a T cell subset sorted from them (not recorded which). The receptor was isolated from an adult woman who had mild COVID-19 (a few samples of this study predate the infection). Cell type and time point are not known. The CDR3 nucleotides are TGTGCCATCATCCTTGGGGGTTTGGTTGGAACTGAAGCTTTCTTT. This translates into CAIILGGLVGTEAFF.